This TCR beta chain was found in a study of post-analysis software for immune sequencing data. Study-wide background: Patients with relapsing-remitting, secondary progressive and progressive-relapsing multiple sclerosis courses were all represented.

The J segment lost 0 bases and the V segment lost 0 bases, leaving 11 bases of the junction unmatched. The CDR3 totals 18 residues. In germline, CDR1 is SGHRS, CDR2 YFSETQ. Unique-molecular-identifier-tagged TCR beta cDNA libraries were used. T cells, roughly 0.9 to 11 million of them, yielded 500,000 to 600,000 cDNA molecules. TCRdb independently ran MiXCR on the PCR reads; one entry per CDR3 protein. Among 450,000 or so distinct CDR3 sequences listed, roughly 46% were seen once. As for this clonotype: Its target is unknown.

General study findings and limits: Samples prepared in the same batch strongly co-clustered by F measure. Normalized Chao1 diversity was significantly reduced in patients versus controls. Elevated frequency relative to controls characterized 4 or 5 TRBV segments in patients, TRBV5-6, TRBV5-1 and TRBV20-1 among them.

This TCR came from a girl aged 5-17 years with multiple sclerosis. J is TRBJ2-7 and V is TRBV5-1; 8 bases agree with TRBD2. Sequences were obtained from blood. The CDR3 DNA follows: TGCGCCAGCAGCTTGGAGGTTAGCGGGACCCTAAGCTCCTACGAGCAGTACTTC. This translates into CASSLEVSGTLSSYEQYF.